This entry concerns a single T cell receptor (beta chain). Its antigen is as yet unknown. The CDR3 sequence is 13 residues long. V lost 5 bases, J lost 5 bases, and 12 bases lay in between. Germline values: CDR1 MNHEY, CDR2 SMNVEV (reference sequence). The source of the sample is a study of shared clonotypes between healthy human individuals. Study-level background: Per-donor plates numbered three CD4 naive, three CD4 memory, two CD8 naive and one CD8 memory.

The assay used deep level. The method was immunoSEQ multiplex PCR; TCRdb's version includes in-frame clones alone and lacks a portion of them. The sample has 1.5 million to 2.5 million clones; less than 95% are singletons. Study observations and caveats: Naive subsets typically showed greater estimated richness than memory subsets. Rarefaction analysis demonstrated incomplete sorted-subset sequencing notwithstanding large depth.

Naive CD8 cells were CD45RO-negative, positively selected for CCR7, excluding terminally differentiated effector memory CD45RA+ cells. The sequence was obtained from a man aged 18 to 29 in good health. The V and J genes are TRBV27 and TRBJ1-2; D gene unclear. Specimen: naive CD8+ T cells sorted from blood. DNA of the CDR3: TGTGCCAGCAGTGCAAACCCTGTTTATGGCTACACCTTC. Translated, it gives CASSANPVYGYTF.